The clone carrying this T cell receptor (beta chain) was counted between two and nine times. This specimen belongs to a study of T-cell reconstitution after alpha-beta-depleted transplantation in children. Trimming stripped 0 bases from V and 5 bases from J, with 10 bases between. From germline, CDR1 is SEHNR and CDR2 FQNEAQ (reference sequence). This CDR3 has 15 residues. Preparation of the TCRbeta library was carried out with unique molecular identifiers. TCRdb re-derived calls from the PCR reads in MiXCR, one entry per CDR3 protein. The table includes hundreds of thousands of distinct CDR3 sequences, 9.9% detected once.

This clonotype was obtained from a human donor who donated a stem cell graft to a child with SCID. This specimen was PBMCs from the stem cell graft donor, taken from the stem cell graft. The chain links TRBV7-9 to TRBJ1-4; D gene ambiguous. For the CDR3, the DNA is TGTGCCAGCAGCTTAGCCCCAAACCTAAATGAAAAACTGTTTTTT. It encodes CASSLAPNLNEKLFF.